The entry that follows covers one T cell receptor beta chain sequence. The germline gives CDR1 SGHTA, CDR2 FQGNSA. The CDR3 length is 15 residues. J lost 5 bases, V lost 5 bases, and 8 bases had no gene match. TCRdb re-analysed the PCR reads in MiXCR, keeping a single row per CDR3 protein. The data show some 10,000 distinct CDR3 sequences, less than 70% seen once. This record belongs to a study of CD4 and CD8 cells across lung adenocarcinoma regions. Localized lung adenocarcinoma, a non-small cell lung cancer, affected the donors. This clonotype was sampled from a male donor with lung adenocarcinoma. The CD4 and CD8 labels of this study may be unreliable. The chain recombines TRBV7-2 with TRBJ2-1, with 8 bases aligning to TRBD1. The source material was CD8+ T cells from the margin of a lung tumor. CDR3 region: CASSQSGTGDNEQFF. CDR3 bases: TGTGCCAGCAGCCAAAGTGGGACAGGAGACAATGAGCAGTTCTTC.